The 10 T cell receptor beta chains listed next were all sequenced from one sample in a study of identical twins. TCRdb used MiXCR to reprocess the 5' RACE reads, holding one entry per CDR3 protein. The data show roughly 700,000 distinct CDR3 sequences, with 8.6% seen just once and 0.75% to 1% held by the top ten. This sample was also put to use in a study of yellow fever vaccine responses in identical twins.

Source material: PBMCs. The receptors here all came from a woman younger than 30 in good health.

There are many counts of this clonotype. The chain has TRBV15 and TRBJ1-1, with TRBD1 as a possible D gene (5 bases). This CDR3 spans 14 amino acids. Germline V gene lookup returns CDR1 LNHNV and CDR2 YYDKDF (reference sequence). V gave up 0 bases and J gave up 4 bases, with 9 bases separating them. CDR3 in DNA: TGTGCCACCAGCAGAGACAGGGTCGGCACTGAAGCTTTCTTT. Translated, it gives CATSRDRVGTEAFF.

This clonotype turned up a few times. The chain employs TRBV14 and TRBJ2-7, with D perhaps TRBD2 (6 bases). The CDR3 length is 16 residues. Per the germline V gene, CDR1 is SGHDN and CDR2 is FVKESK. Trimming took 0 bases from V and 2 from J, leaving 14 bases between them. The CDR3 DNA reads TGTGCCAGCAGCCAAGATTTGAGCGGGCGCCCCTACGAGCAGTACTTC. Protein sequence: CASSQDLSGRPYEQYF.

This clonotype was detected ten times or more. This sequence joins TRBV29-1 and TRBJ2-4, with TRBD1 matching 8 bases. V lost 4 bases and J lost 7; bases outside the gene matches: 15. This CDR3 has 16 amino acids. The germline V gene has CDR1 SQVTM and CDR2 ANQGSEA. CDR3 DNA: TGCAGCGTTGCATCCCCGCAGACACAGGGGGTCAACATTCAGTACTTC. Protein sequence: CSVASPQTQGVNIQYF. Full variable domain (outside the CDR3, taken from reference TRBV29-1 and TRBJ2-4): SAVISQKPSRDICQRGTSLTIQCQVDSQVTMMFWYRQQPGQSLTLIATANQGSEATYESGFVIDKFPISRPNLTFSTLTVSNMSPEDSSIYLCSVASPQTQGVNIQYFGAGTRLSVL.

The chain couples TRBV3-1 to TRBJ2-2; TRBD1 matches at 7 bases. The CDR3 is 15 amino acids. CDR1 is LGHDT, CDR2 YNNKEL, per germline (reference sequence). V trimming: 0 bases; J trimming: 6 bases; junction bases outside the gene matches: 4. CDR3: CASSQEAQGAGELFF. CDR3 in DNA: TGTGCCAGCAGCCAAGAGGCCCAGGGGGCCGGGGAGCTGTTTTTT. The full variable domain, in which reference TRBV3-1 and TRBJ2-2 provide the parts outside the CDR3, is DTAVSQTPKYLVTQMGNDKSIKCEQNLGHDTMYWYKQDSKKFLKIMFSYNNKELIINETVPNRFSPKSPDKAHLNLHINSLELGDSAVYFCASSQEAQGAGELFFGEGSRLTVL.

The rearrangement joins TRBV20-1 to TRBJ1-5; 8 bases map to TRBD1. V lost 6 bases, J lost 4 bases, and 11 bases stayed unmatched. Looked up from germline, CDR1 is DFQATT and CDR2 is SNEGSKA (reference sequence). CDR3 length: 15 residues. The CDR3 reads CSASVSWTGNQPQHF. The CDR3 DNA reads as TGCAGTGCCAGTGTATCGTGGACAGGGAATCAGCCCCAGCATTTT.

The chain employs TRBV2 and TRBJ2-5; a possible D gene is TRBD1 (5 bases). The V gene's germline CDR1 is SNHLY and CDR2 FYNNEI. Trimming removed 9 bases from V and 6 bases from J, with 17 bases in between. The CDR3 length is 13 residues. Here the CDR3 reads CASAQGLMKTQYF. The CDR3 DNA follows: TGTGCCAGTGCCCAGGGTTTAATGAAGACCCAGTACTTC. Supplemented by reference TRBV2 and TRBJ2-5, the full variable domain reads EPEVTQTPSHQVTQMGQEVILRCVPISNHLYFYWYRQILGQKVEFLVSFYNNEISEKSEIFDDQFSVERPDGSNFTLKIRSTKLEDSAMYFCASAQGLMKTQYFGPGTRLLVL.

This clonotype was found a few times. The rearrangement uses TRBV20-1 and TRBJ1-1; no reliable D call. The CDR3 spans 10 residues. Germline CDR1 and CDR2: DFQATT and SNEGSKA (reference sequence). Trimming took off 4 bases at V and 6 bases at J, with 6 bases between the two ends. CDR3 sequence (DNA): TGCAGTGCTATAAAGGCTGAAGCTTTCTTT. Translation gives CSAIKAEAFF.

This clonotype was counted ten times or more. This chain connects TRBV20-1 to TRBJ2-7, with a weak D call TRBD1 (6 bases). This CDR3 is 13 amino acids long. Trimming took 0 bases from V and 5 from J, leaving 11 bases between them. Germline lookup yields CDR1 DFQATT and CDR2 SNEGSKA (reference sequence). The CDR3 nucleotides read TGCAGTGCTAGAGAGGGGGCCCTTGACGAGCAGTACTTC. Its translation is CSAREGALDEQYF.

Regarding this clonotype: The germline gene is not matched at one end of the junction; a read error may be the cause. The chain combines TRBV7-9 with TRBJ2-7; D gene unclear. In germline, CDR1 is SEHNR, CDR2 FQNEAQ (reference sequence). The CDR3 is made up of 16 amino acids. CDR3 bases: TGTGCCAGCAGCATAAGCCGGTCGGACGGGTCCCTCCAACTCTTCTTC. This codes for CASSISRSDGSLQLFF. Based on the CDR3 plus reference TRBV7-9 and TRBJ2-7, the full variable domain is DTGVSQNPRHKITKRGQNVTFRCDPISEHNRLYWYRQTLGQGPEFLTYFQNEAQLEKSRLLSDRFSAERPKGSFSTLEIQRTEQGDSAMYLCASSISRSDGSLQLFFGPGTRLTVT.

The chain uses TRBV7-2 and TRBJ2-2; D perhaps matches TRBD2 (5 bases). Germline assignment: CDR1 SGHTA and CDR2 FQGNSA. Trimming removed 8 bases at V and 7 bases at J, with 17 bases between. CDR3 length: 14 amino acids. The CDR3, as DNA: TGTGCCAGCCCGGTGCCGGGATCGGTCGGGGAGCTGTTTTTT. Protein product: CASPVPGSVGELFF.